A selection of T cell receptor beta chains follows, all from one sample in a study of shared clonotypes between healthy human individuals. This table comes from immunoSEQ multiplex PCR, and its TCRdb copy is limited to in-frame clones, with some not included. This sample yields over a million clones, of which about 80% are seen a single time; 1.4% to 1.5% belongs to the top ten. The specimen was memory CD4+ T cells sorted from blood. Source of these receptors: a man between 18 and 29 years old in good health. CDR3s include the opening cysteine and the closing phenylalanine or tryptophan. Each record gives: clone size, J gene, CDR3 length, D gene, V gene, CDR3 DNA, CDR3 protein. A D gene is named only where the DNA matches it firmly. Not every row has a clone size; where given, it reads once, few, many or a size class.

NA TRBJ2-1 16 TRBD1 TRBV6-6 TGTGCCAGCAGTTACGTCCAAGACAGGGGGCGCAATGAGCAGTTCTTC CASSYVQDRGRNEQFF
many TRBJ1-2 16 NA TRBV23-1 TGCGCCAGCAGTCAACGTCAACAGGACCCTAACTATGGCTACACCTTC CASSQRQQDPNYGYTF
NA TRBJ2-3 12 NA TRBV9 TGTGCCAGCAGCGTAGCGGCAGATACGCAGTATTTT CASSVAADTQYF
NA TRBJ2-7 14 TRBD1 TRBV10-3 TGTGCCATCAGGGATGACAGGGGGGTCTACGAGCAGTACTTC CAIRDDRGVYEQYF
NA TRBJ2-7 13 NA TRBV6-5 TGTGCCAGCAGACCTGGACGGTCCTACGAGCAGTACTTC CASRPGRSYEQYF
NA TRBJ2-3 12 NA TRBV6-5 TGTGCCAGCAGTAACACCGCGGATACGCAGTATTTT CASSNTADTQYF
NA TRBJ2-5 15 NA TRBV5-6 TGTGCCAGCAGCTTGGTTCGGCTTCCAAAAGAGACCCAGTACTTC CASSLVRLPKETQYF
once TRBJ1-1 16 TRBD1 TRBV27 TGTGCCAGCAGGAGCCGTGGGACAGCCAGTAACACTGAAGCTTTCTTT CASRSRGTASNTEAFF
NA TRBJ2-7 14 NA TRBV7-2 TGTGCCAGCAGCTCACGGGGGTCCTCCTACGAGCAGTACTTC CASSSRGSSYEQYF
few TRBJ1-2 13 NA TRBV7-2 TGTGCCAGCAGGAAAGATACTAACTATGGCTACACCTTC CASRKDTNYGYTF
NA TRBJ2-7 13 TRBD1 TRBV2 TGTGCCAGCAGTCTCGGGACAGGGGCCGAGCAGTACTTC CASSLGTGAEQYF
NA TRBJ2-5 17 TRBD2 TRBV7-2 TGTGCCAGCAGCCCTAGGACTAGCGGGAGGAAGTATGAGACCCAGTACTTC CASSPRTSGRKYETQYF
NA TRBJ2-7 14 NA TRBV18 TGTGCCAGCTCACCAGGGCAGAAGAACGCCGAGCAGTACTTC CASSPGQKNAEQYF